Each of the 10 T cell receptor beta chains below was sequenced from the same sample in a study of cytomegalovirus exposure and HLA in healthy donors. A multiplex PCR was run with 60 Vbeta primers and 13 Jbeta primers. Method: immunoSEQ multiplex PCR; TCRdb's copy keeps in-frame clones and lacks some. The repertoire holds 85,000 to 120,000 clones, with about three fifths as singletons. What was sequenced was PBMCs. All receptors derive from a human donor in good health.

The chain has TRBV11-2 and TRBJ2-2, with 7 bases matching TRBD1. The V segment lost 1 base and the J segment 6 bases; nucleotides outside the gene matches: 11. The CDR3 consists of 17 residues. The germline gives CDR1 SGHAT, CDR2 FQNNGV. DNA for the CDR3: TGTGCCAGCAGCTTAGTCGGACGCAGGGGGTTATCCGGGGAGCTGTTTTTT. This translates into CASSLVGRRGLSGELFF.

The chain links TRBV28 to TRBJ1-5; TRBD1 is a possible D gene (5 bases). The germline V and J ends were trimmed by 4 bases and 7 bases, with 8 bases remaining between them. The CDR3 is made up of 12 amino acids. Germline V CDR1 and CDR2: MDHEN, SYDVKM. The CDR3 sequence: CASSWGRQPQHF. As DNA, the CDR3 is TGTGCCAGCAGTTGGGGGAGGCAGCCCCAGCATTTT. The whole variable domain, remainder taken from reference TRBV28 and TRBJ1-5, is DVKVTQSSRYLVKRTGEKVFLECVQDMDHENMFWYRQDPGLGLRLIYFSYDVKMKEKGDIPEGYSVSREKKERFSLILESASTNQTSMYLCASSWGRQPQHFGDGTRLSIL.

This chain connects TRBV28 to TRBJ1-5; the D gene is possibly TRBD1 (5 bases). V was shortened by 6 bases and J by 7 bases, with 19 bases between the two germline ends. Germline CDR1 reads MDHEN; CDR2 reads SYDVKM. This CDR3 has 15 residues. The CDR3 sequence is CASSQGVGVGQPQHF. In DNA, the CDR3 is TGTGCCAGCAGCCAAGGGGTAGGGGTGGGGCAGCCCCAGCATTTT. Based on the CDR3 plus reference TRBV28 and TRBJ1-5, the full variable domain is DVKVTQSSRYLVKRTGEKVFLECVQDMDHENMFWYRQDPGLGLRLIYFSYDVKMKEKGDIPEGYSVSREKKERFSLILESASTNQTSMYLCASSQGVGVGQPQHFGDGTRLSIL.

This sequence joins TRBV18 and TRBJ2-3, with 12 positions matching TRBD2. CDR1 KGHSH and CDR2 LQKENI come from the germline V gene. The CDR3 covers 16 residues. Trimming took 5 bases from V and 4 from J; bases not matched to a gene: 7. The CDR3 reads CASSSSSGRAADTQYF. The CDR3 DNA sequence: TGTGCCAGCTCATCGTCTAGCGGGAGGGCGGCAGATACGCAGTATTTT.

V and J are TRBV7-9 and TRBJ2-7; a possible D gene is TRBD1 (5 bases). The V end was cut by 6 bases, the J end by 3 bases, with 9 bases between. Germline V CDR1 and CDR2: SEHNR, FQNEAQ (reference sequence). This CDR3 has 12 residues. This chain's CDR3 is CASRDMGYEQYF. As DNA, the CDR3 is TGTGCCAGCAGGGACATGGGCTACGAGCAGTACTTC.

This chain connects TRBV6-5 to TRBJ2-7; possibly TRBD2 for D (6 bases). This CDR3 contains 14 residues. V was pared by 0 bases and J by 2 bases, with 8 bases between. Germline V gene sequence: CDR1 MNHEY, CDR2 SVGAGI. The CDR3 is CASSYSGGPYEQYF. CDR3 DNA: TGTGCCAGCAGTTACTCGGGGGGTCCCTACGAGCAGTACTTC.

The chain has TRBV2 and TRBJ1-2; TRBD1 agrees at 7 bases. Losses at the gene ends were 7 bases for V and 8 bases for J; bases not matched to a gene: 7. This CDR3 is 12 amino acids long. Germline assignment: CDR1 SNHLY and CDR2 FYNNEI. This chain's CDR3 is CASNPTGSGYTF. The CDR3 coding sequence is TGTGCCAGCAATCCGACAGGGAGCGGCTACACCTTC. The full variable domain, its missing parts supplied by reference TRBV2 and TRBJ1-2, is EPEVTQTPSHQVTQMGQEVILRCVPISNHLYFYWYRQILGQKVEFLVSFYNNEISEKSEIFDDQFSVERPDGSNFTLKIRSTKLEDSAMYFCASNPTGSGYTFGSGTRLTVV.

This clone was seen a few times. The V call is TRBV30, the J call TRBJ1-1; D ambiguous. V lost 2 bases, J lost 8 bases, and 15 bases lay in between. The germline gives CDR1 GTSNPN, CDR2 SVGIG (reference sequence). The length of the CDR3 is 13 residues. CDR3 in DNA: TGTGCCTGGAGTATGTACCCCCCTAAAGAAGCTTTCTTT. Encoded protein: CAWSMYPPKEAFF.

The chain links TRBV5-1 to TRBJ2-7; TRBD1 is a possible D gene (7 bases). The CDR3 runs to 15 residues. The V gene lost 4 bases and the J gene lost 0 bases, with 14 bases spanning the gap. Germline V CDR1 and CDR2: SGHRS, YFSETQ. The CDR3 DNA is TGCGCCAGCAGCCAGGGGGGCCTCAGCTCCTACGAGCAGTACTTC. Translation gives CASSQGGLSSYEQYF.

V is TRBV4-1 and J is TRBJ1-1; D is possibly TRBD1 (6 bases). The germline V gene encodes CDR1 MGHRA and CDR2 YSYEKL. CDR3 length equals 14 residues. V was shortened by 4 bases and J by 1 base, with 10 bases between the two germline ends. DNA for the CDR3: TGCGCCAGCAGCCCCAGGGGCGAGAACACTGAAGCTTTCTTT. It translates to CASSPRGENTEAFF.